Shown below are 15 T cell receptor beta chains from a single sample sequenced in a study of T cell repertoires in cytomegalovirus infection (dated by TCRdb to the late 2010s). The sequencing machine was an Illumina HiSeq 1500. In-frame beta chains were kept once TCRdb had trimmed the public reads at Q25 with fastp and called clones with MiXCR. Every CDR3 protein is listed once, alongside the most common genes and DNA of its rows. This sample is represented by some 350,000 distinct CDR3 sequences; about a sixth of them were singletons. Of the sample, roughly 9% falls within the top ten clones. The sequenced sample consisted of PBMCs. These receptors came from a human donor in good health (CMV status not recorded). Some clones in this sample may be carry-over from other donors' samples.

The chain couples TRBV3-1 to TRBJ1-3, with no clear D. The germline CDR1 and CDR2 sequences are LGHDT and YNNKEL (reference sequence). CDR3 length: 15 amino acids. V gave up 2 bases and J gave up 0 bases, with 8 bases separating them. CDR3 bases: TGTGCCAGCAGCCAAATTGCCGTCTCTGGAAACACCATATATTTT. This encodes CASSQIAVSGNTIYF.

Many counts were recorded for this clonotype. V is TRBV7-2 and J is TRBJ2-5; D ambiguous. CDR1 and CDR2 (germline): SGHTA, FQGNSA. Trimming stripped 8 bases from V and 1 base from J, with 11 bases between. CDR3 length equals 13 residues. The CDR3 region is CASGPGTQETQYF. As DNA, the CDR3 is TGTGCCAGCGGGCCAGGCACCCAAGAGACCCAGTACTTC.

In this sample, this clonotype turned up a few times. The chain links TRBV19 to TRBJ1-1, with D uncertain. V was pared by 0 bases and J by 6 bases, with 8 bases between. The CDR3 has 13 residues. The germline gives CDR1 LNHDA, CDR2 SQIVND (reference sequence). Here the CDR3 reads CASSIDQVSEAFF. In DNA, the CDR3 is TGTGCCAGTAGTATAGACCAGGTATCTGAAGCTTTCTTT.

The chain is built from TRBV9 and TRBJ1-6, with D perhaps TRBD1 (6 bases). Germline V gives CDR1 SGDLS, CDR2 YYNGEE. Trimming took 4 bases from V and 7 from J, leaving 12 bases between them. This CDR3 region has 14 residues. As DNA, the CDR3 is TGTGCCAGCAGCCCCCGACAGGCAAATTCACCCCTCCACTTT. Amino acid sequence: CASSPRQANSPLHF. The complete variable domain, with remaining parts taken from reference TRBV9 and TRBJ1-6, reads DSGVTQTPKHLITATGQRVTLRCSPRSGDLSVYWYQQSLDQGLQFLIQYYNGEERAKGNILERFSAQQFPDLHSELNLSSLELGDSALYFCASSPRQANSPLHFGNGTRLTVT.

With regard to this clonotype: Being one base from a much bigger clone, this may be a read error. The V and J genes are TRBV7-2 and TRBJ2-7, with D perhaps matching TRBD1 (7 bases). V was cut by 2 bases and J by 6 bases, with 23 bases left in between. Germline assignment: CDR1 SGHTA and CDR2 FQGNSA. The CDR3 loop spans 17 amino acids. The CDR3 region is CASSLCGQGGLATEQYF. Here the CDR3 DNA reads TGTGCCAGCAGCTTATGTGGCCAGGGGGGTTTGGCTACCGAGCAGTACTTC.

This clonotype was observed many times. CDR3 DNA sequence: TGTGCCAGCAGCTTACGGCGGGGGGGAAATTCGGATACGCAGTATTTT. Its protein product is CASSLRRGGNSDTQYF. The chain combines TRBV7-2 with TRBJ2-3; 9 positions match TRBD2. Per germline, CDR1 SGHTA and CDR2 FQGNSA. This CDR3 is 16 amino acids long. V gave up 2 bases and J gave up 6 bases; unmatched junction bases: 9.

This clonotype was observed a handful of times. CDR3 residues: CASSYRPEAGTEAFF. CDR3 DNA sequence: TGTGCCAGCAGTTACCGTCCGGAAGCGGGCACTGAAGCTTTCTTT. The rearrangement links TRBV6-2 or TRBV6-3 to TRBJ1-1; D uncertain. Trimming took 2 bases from V and 4 from J, leaving 14 bases between them. Germline CDR1 reads MNHEY; CDR2 reads SVGEGT. There are 15 residues in the CDR3.

This clonotype was recorded a few times. The V call is TRBV7-9, the J call TRBJ1-3, with D possibly TRBD1 on 6 matching bases. Deletions cut 5 bases from V and 0 bases from J, with 14 bases between. Germline CDR1 reads SEHNR; CDR2 reads FQNEAQ (reference sequence). The CDR3 is made up of 16 amino acids. The CDR3 nucleotides are TGTGCCAGCAGCCGACCCCCGGACAGCTCTGGAAACACCATATATTTT. As protein: CASSRPPDSSGNTIYF. The complete variable domain, with remaining parts taken from reference TRBV7-9 and TRBJ1-3, reads DTGVSQNPRHKITKRGQNVTFRCDPISEHNRLYWYRQTLGQGPEFLTYFQNEAQLEKSRLLSDRFSAERPKGSFSTLEIQRTEQGDSAMYLCASSRPPDSSGNTIYFGEGSWLTVV.

This clonotype was seen repeatedly, ten times or more. The DNA for the CDR3 is TGTGCCAGCAGCCCCGGGACAGGGGGCGACGGGGAGCTGTTTTTT. Its translation: CASSPGTGGDGELFF. The chain couples TRBV5-5 to TRBJ2-2, with 12 bases lining up with TRBD1. Germline V CDR1 and CDR2: SGHKS, YYEKEE (reference sequence). V trimming: 4 bases; J trimming: 7 bases; junction bases outside the gene matches: 5. The CDR3 length is 15 residues.

The chain has TRBV28 and TRBJ2-3; a possible D gene is TRBD1 (5 bases). CDR1 is MDHEN and CDR2 is SYDVKM in the germline V gene. The ends were cut back, 2 bases at V and 0 bases at J, with 9 bases in the middle. The CDR3 loop spans 15 amino acids. This CDR3 is CASSLGATSTDTQYF. DNA for the CDR3: TGTGCCAGCAGTTTAGGGGCAACTAGCACAGATACGCAGTATTTT.

The chain employs TRBV11-2 and TRBJ2-7; tentative D call: TRBD2 (6 bases). CDR1 and CDR2 from the germline V gene are SGHAT and FQNNGV. The CDR3 is 19 amino acids. Deletions cut 2 bases from V and 0 bases from J, with 23 bases between. The CDR3 bases are TGTGCCAGCAGCTTACCCTCTCCTATACTAGCTACCTACTCCTACGAGCAGTACTTC. Protein sequence: CASSLPSPILATYSYEQYF.

In this sample, this clonotype turned up a few times. V and J are TRBV12-3 or TRBV12-4 and TRBJ2-3, with 8 bases that match TRBD2. The CDR3 has 16 residues. The trim removed 6 bases at V and 4 bases at J, leaving 12 bases unmatched. The CDR3 region has the DNA TGTGCCAGCAGGTTTGGAGCGGGAGTTTTGCCAGATACGCAGTATTTT. Translated: CASRFGAGVLPDTQYF.

In this sample, this clonotype turned up many times. At one of its ends the junction is not consistent with the germline gene, which may arise from a read error. The chain carries TRBV6-1 and TRBJ1-5; possibly TRBD1 for D (6 bases). The length of the CDR3 is 16 residues. Looked up from germline, CDR1 is MNHNS and CDR2 is SASEGT. CDR3 sequence (DNA): TGTGCCAGCAGTGAAGCCTCCGGGGGCCCCCATCAACCCCAGCATTTT. Residues: CASSEASGGPHQPQHF.

This clonotype has a count of ten or more. The chain recombines TRBV7-6 with TRBJ2-3, with 8 bases aligning to TRBD1. Per germline, CDR1 SGHVS and CDR2 FNYEAQ. V lost 6 bases and J lost 2; bases outside the gene matches: 7. CDR3 length: 15 amino acids. This CDR3 is CASRNLRGPTDTQYF. As DNA, the CDR3 is TGTGCCAGCAGGAACCTCAGGGGGCCCACAGATACGCAGTATTTT.

V and J are TRBV6-6 and TRBJ2-7; D not certain. CDR1 and CDR2 from the germline V gene are MNHNY and SVGAGI (reference sequence). The CDR3 runs to 16 residues. V lost 5 bases, J lost 1 base, and 18 bases lay in between. The CDR3 loop is CASSLLGLLLSYEQYF. For the CDR3, the DNA is TGTGCCAGCAGTCTCCTGGGATTGCTCTTATCCTACGAGCAGTACTTC.